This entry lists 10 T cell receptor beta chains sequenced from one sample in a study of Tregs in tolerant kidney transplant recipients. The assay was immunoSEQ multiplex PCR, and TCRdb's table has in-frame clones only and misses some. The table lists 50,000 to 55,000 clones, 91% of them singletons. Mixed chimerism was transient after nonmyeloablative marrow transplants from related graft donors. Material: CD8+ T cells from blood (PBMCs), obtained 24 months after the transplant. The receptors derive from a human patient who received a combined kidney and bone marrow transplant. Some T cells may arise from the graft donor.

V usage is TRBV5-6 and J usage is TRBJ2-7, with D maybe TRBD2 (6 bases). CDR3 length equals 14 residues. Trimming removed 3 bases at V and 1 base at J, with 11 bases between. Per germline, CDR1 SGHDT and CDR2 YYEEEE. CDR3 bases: TGTGCCAGCAGCTACGGGAGCCAGTCCTACGAGCAGTACTTC. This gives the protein CASSYGSQSYEQYF.

In DNA form, the CDR3 reads TGTGCCAGCTACCCGACAGGCATGCATCCCACTAACACTGAAGCTTTCTTT. Residues: CASYPTGMHPTNTEAFF. The chain links TRBV2 to TRBJ1-1; weak D call: TRBD1 (6 bases). Deletions cut 8 bases from V and 2 bases from J, with 24 bases between. The CDR3 contains 17 residues. Germline V gene lookup returns CDR1 SNHLY and CDR2 FYNNEI.

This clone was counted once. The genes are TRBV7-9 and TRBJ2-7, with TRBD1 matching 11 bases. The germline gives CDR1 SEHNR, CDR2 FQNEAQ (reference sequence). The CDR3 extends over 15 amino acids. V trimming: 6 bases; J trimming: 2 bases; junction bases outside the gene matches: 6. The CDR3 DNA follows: TGTGCCAGCAGTTTCCCGGGACAGGGGGCCTACGAGCAGTACTTC. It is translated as CASSFPGQGAYEQYF.

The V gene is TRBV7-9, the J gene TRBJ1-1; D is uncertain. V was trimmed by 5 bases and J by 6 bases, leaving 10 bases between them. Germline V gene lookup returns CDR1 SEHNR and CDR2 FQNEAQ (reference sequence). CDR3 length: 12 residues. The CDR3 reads CASSDTFPEAFF. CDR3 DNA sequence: TGTGCCAGCAGCGACACGTTTCCTGAAGCTTTCTTT. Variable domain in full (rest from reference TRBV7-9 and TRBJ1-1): DTGVSQNPRHKITKRGQNVTFRCDPISEHNRLYWYRQTLGQGPEFLTYFQNEAQLEKSRLLSDRFSAERPKGSFSTLEIQRTEQGDSAMYLCASSDTFPEAFFGQGTRLTVV.

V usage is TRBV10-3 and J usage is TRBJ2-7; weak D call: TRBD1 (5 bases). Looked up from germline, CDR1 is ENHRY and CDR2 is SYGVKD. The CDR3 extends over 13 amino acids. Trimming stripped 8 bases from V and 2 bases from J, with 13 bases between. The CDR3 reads CAIWEGAPYEQYF. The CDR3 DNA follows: TGTGCCATCTGGGAAGGGGCCCCCTACGAGCAGTACTTC.

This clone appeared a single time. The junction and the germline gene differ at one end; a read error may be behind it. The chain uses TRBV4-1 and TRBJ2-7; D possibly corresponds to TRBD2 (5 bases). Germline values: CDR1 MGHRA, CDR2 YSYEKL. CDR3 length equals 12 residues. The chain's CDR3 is CASSHGADSLLF. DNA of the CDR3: TGCGCCAGCAGCCACGGAGCGGACTCCCTACTTTTT.

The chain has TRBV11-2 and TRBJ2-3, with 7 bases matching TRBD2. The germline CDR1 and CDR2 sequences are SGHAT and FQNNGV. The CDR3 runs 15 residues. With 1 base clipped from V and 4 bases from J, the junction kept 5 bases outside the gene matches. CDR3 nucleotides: TGTGCCAGCAGCTTAGGATATGCGGGGGCAGATACGCAGTATTTT. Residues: CASSLGYAGADTQYF.

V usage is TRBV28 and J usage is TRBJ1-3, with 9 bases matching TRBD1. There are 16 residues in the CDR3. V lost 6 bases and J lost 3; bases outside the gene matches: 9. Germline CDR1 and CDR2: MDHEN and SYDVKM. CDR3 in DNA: TGTGCCAGCAGCCTGACCGGGACAGGGTATGGAAACACCATATATTTT. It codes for CASSLTGTGYGNTIYF.

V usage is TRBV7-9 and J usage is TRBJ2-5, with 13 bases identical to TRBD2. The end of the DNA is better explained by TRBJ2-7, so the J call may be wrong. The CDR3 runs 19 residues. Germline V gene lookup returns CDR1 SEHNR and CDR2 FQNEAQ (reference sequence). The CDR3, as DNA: TGTGCCAGCAGTCCAGGGGGGACTAGCGGGATCCCCTTCTTCTACGAGCAGTACTTC. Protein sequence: CASSPGGTSGIPFFYEQYF.

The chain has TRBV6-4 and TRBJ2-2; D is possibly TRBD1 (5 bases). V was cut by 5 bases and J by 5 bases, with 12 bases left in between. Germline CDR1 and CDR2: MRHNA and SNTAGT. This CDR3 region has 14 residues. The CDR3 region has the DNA TGTGCCAGCAGTCCCGAACAGGAGACCGGGGAGCTGTTTTTT. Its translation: CASSPEQETGELFF.